A single sample gave rise to the 9 T cell receptor beta chains below, sequenced in a study of OX40 agonist ivuxolimab in advanced cancers. Clones were sequenced by immunoSEQ multiplex PCR, and TCRdb holds only the in-frame ones, with some missing. The sample consists of roughly 60,000 clones, approximately 85% of them appearing once. Sequencing was performed on CD4+ or CD8+ T cells sorted from blood, taken in a trial of the OX40 agonist ivuxolimab. Receptor source: an adult with an advanced solid tumor such as melanoma, head and neck, liver or kidney cancer.

This chain links TRBV28 with TRBJ2-7, with D unclear. CDR1 and CDR2 from the germline V gene are MDHEN and SYDVKM. This CDR3 is 12 amino acids long. V dropped 2 bases and J dropped 5 bases, with 7 bases sitting between them. The CDR3 coding sequence is TGTGCCAGCAGTTTAAGAATCAACGAGCAGTACTTC. Its translation: CASSLRINEQYF.

The V and J genes are TRBV5-1 and TRBJ2-7; TRBD1 agrees at 8 bases. Germline V gene lookup returns CDR1 SGHRS and CDR2 YFSETQ. The V segment lost 7 bases and the J segment 7 bases; nucleotides outside the gene matches: 10. The CDR3 spans 13 residues. The CDR3 DNA reads TGCGCCAGCTCCACCCAGGGGGCGAAGGAGCAGTACTTC. Translating gives CASSTQGAKEQYF.

V and J are TRBV2 and TRBJ1-5; TRBD1 might be the D (5 bases). The CDR3 has 15 residues. The V end lost 8 bases, the J end lost 0 bases, and 14 bases lay between the germline ends. Germline V gene sequence: CDR1 SNHLY, CDR2 FYNNEI. The CDR3 DNA reads TGTGCCAGCGGGGGGACGGGAAATAGCAATCAGCCCCAGCATTTT. Translated, it gives CASGGTGNSNQPQHF. Full variable domain (outside the CDR3, taken from reference TRBV2 and TRBJ1-5): EPEVTQTPSHQVTQMGQEVILRCVPISNHLYFYWYRQILGQKVEFLVSFYNNEISEKSEIFDDQFSVERPDGSNFTLKIRSTKLEDSAMYFCASGGTGNSNQPQHFGDGTRLSIL.

The chain joins TRBV2 to TRBJ1-1; D not resolved. V was clipped by 6 bases and J by 1 base, with 15 bases between them. The germline V gene has CDR1 SNHLY and CDR2 FYNNEI. CDR3 length: 15 amino acids. CDR3 nucleotides: TGTGCCAGCAGGGTTAGAGAAGAGGAGAACACTGAAGCTTTCTTT. It is translated as CASRVREEENTEAFF.

Comments on this clone: The junction departs from germline at one end; a sequencing error may be responsible. This rearrangement joins TRBV6-5 to TRBJ1-2; D might be TRBD1 (5 bases). The CDR3 extends over 13 amino acids. Germline assignment: CDR1 MNHEY and CDR2 SVGAGI. CDR3 in amino acids: CASSYSEGREAVF. The CDR3 nucleotides are TGTGCCAGCAGTTACTCCGAAGGCAGGGAAGCGGTGTTC.

This clone was counted once. The rearrangement joins TRBV5-1 to TRBJ2-3; 7 nucleotides line up with TRBD2. V gave up 0 bases and J gave up 5 bases; unmatched junction bases: 15. The length of the CDR3 is 18 residues. Germline V lookup: CDR1 SGHRS, CDR2 YFSETQ. The CDR3 nucleotides are TGCGCCAGCAGCTTGGCCCCGGCGGGGGACCTTTCTGGAGATACGCAGTATTTT. Translating it yields CASSLAPAGDLSGDTQYF.

In its sample, this clone was seen once. J is TRBJ1-2 and V is TRBV10-3; perhaps TRBD1 as D (5 bases). Looked up from germline, CDR1 is ENHRY and CDR2 is SYGVKD. Trimming stripped 6 bases from V and 9 bases from J, with 14 bases between. The CDR3 is 12 residues long. In nucleotides, the CDR3 is TGTGCCATCAGCGCGGGGGGGGTTAGCTACACCTTC. Translation gives CAISAGGVSYTF.

The chain has TRBV5-6 and TRBJ1-6; TRBD1 aligns across 7 bases. The germline V gene encodes CDR1 SGHDT and CDR2 YYEEEE. Germline trimming cut 4 bases from V and 7 bases from J; bases unmatched to any gene: 8. This CDR3 has 15 amino acids. CDR3 sequence: CASSKTGRINSPLHF. The DNA for the CDR3 is TGTGCCAGCAGCAAGACAGGGAGGATAAATTCACCCCTCCACTTT.

The V call is TRBV28, the J call TRBJ1-3, with 10 bases matching TRBD1. The germline CDR1 and CDR2 sequences are MDHEN and SYDVKM. CDR3 length: 14 amino acids. The junction had 5 bases not matched to a gene; V was cut back by 5 bases and J by 7 bases. This chain's CDR3 is CASSPRTGGNTIYF. CDR3 in DNA: TGTGCCAGCAGTCCCCGGACAGGGGGGAACACCATATATTTT.